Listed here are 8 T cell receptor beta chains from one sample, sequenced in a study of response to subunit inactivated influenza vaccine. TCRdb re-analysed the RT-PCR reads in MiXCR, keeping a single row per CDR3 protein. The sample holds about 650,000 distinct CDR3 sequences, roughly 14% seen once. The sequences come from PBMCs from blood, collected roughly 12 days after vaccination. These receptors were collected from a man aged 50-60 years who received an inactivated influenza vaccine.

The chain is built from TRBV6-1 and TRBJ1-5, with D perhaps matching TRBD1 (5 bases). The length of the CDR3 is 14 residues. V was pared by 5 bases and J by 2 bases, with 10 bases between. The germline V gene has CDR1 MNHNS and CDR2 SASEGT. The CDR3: CASSIGVGNQPQHF. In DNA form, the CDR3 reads TGTGCCAGCAGTATAGGGGTAGGCAATCAGCCCCAGCATTTT.

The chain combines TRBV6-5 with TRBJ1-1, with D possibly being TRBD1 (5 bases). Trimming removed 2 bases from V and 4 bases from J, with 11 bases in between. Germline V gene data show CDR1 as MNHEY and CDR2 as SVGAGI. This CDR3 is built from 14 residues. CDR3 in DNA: TGTGCCAGCAGTTACACAGGACGGAGCACTGAAGCTTTCTTT. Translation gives CASSYTGRSTEAFF.

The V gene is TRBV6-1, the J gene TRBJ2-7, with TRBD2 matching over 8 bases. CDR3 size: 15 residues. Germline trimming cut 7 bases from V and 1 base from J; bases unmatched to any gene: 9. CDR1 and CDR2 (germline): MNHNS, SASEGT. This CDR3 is CASTAIAGTSYEQYF. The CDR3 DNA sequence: TGTGCCAGCACCGCGATAGCGGGGACTTCCTACGAGCAGTACTTC.

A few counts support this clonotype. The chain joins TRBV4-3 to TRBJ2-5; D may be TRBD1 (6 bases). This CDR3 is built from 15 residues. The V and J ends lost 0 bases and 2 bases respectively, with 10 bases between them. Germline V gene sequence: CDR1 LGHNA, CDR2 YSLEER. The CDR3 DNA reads TGCGCCAGCAGCCAAGATCCCACAGGGCAAGAGACCCAGTACTTC. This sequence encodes CASSQDPTGQETQYF.

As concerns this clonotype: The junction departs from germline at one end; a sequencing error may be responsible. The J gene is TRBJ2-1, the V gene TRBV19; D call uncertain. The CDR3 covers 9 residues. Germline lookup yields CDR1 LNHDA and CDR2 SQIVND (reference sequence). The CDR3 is CASRFFWHF. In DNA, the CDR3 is TGTGCCAGCCGATTTTTCTGGCACTTC.

The CDR3 region is CSATSGRAVDEQYF. Here the CDR3 DNA reads TGCAGTGCTACTAGCGGGAGGGCCGTGGACGAGCAGTACTTC. The chain carries TRBV20-1 and TRBJ2-7, with 12 bases lining up with TRBD2. The CDR3 has 14 residues. V dropped 4 bases and J dropped 5; count of bases not matched to a gene: 6. Germline V gene sequence: CDR1 DFQATT, CDR2 SNEGSKA (reference sequence).

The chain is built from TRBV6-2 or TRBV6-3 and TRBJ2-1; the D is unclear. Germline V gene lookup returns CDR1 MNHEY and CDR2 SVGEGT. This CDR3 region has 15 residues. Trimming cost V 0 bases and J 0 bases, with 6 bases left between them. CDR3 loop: CASSYSGRSYNEQFF. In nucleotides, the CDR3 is TGTGCCAGCAGTTACTCGGGCCGCTCCTACAATGAGCAGTTCTTC.

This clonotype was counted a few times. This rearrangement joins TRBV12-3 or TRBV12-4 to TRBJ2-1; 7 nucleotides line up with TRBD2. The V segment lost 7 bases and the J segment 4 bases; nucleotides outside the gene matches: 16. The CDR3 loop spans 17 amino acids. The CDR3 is CASTQGLGGGTYNEQFF. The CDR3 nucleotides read TGTGCCAGCACCCAAGGGCTTGGCGGGGGAACTTACAATGAGCAGTTCTTC.